This entry is about one T cell receptor (beta chain). Its antigen is still unknown. These data belong to a study of T cell responses to AZD1222 COVID-19 vaccine. The CDR3 covers 17 residues. The germline gives CDR1 SGDLS, CDR2 YYNGEE. Trimming took off 0 bases at V and 5 bases at J, with 18 bases between the two ends. Study observations and caveats: Donors skewed white British and female; clonal diversity was possibly underestimated.

TCRdb's copy holds only in-frame clones and misses some; the assay was immunoSEQ multiplex PCR. The sample includes over 120,000 clones, 70% to 90% of them seen just once. Sequences were derived from peripheral blood, sampled on day 0 of AZD1222 vaccination. This TCR was sampled from an adult in good health. This chain connects TRBV9 to TRBJ1-5; D may be TRBD1 (5 bases). The CDR3 reads CASSVESIAGYDQPQHF. DNA for the CDR3: TGTGCCAGCAGCGTAGAAAGTATCGCAGGGTACGATCAGCCCCAGCATTTT.